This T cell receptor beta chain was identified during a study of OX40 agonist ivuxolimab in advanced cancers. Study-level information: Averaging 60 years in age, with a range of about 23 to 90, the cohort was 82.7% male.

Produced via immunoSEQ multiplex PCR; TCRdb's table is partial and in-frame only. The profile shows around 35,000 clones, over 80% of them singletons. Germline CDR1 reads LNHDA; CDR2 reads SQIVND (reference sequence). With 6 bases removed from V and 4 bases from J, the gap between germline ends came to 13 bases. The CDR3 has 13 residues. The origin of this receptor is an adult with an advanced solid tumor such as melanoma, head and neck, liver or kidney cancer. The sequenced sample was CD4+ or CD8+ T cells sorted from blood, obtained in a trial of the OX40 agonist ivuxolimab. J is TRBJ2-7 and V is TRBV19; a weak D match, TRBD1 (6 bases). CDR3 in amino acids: CASSLTGWYEQYF. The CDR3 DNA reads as TGTGCCAGTAGCCTCACAGGGTGGTACGAGCAGTACTTC.